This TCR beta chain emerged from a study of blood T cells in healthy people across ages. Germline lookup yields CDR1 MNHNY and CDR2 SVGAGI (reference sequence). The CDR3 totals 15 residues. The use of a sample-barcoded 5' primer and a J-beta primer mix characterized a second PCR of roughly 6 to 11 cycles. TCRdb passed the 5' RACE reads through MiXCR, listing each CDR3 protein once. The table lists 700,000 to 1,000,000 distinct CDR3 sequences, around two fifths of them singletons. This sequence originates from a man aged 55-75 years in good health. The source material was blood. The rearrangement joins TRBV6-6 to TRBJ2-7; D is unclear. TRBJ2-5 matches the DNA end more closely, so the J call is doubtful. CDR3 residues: CASSYPIGVGETQYF. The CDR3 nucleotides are TGTGCCAGCAGTTACCCGATTGGGGTAGGAGAGACCCAGTACTTC.